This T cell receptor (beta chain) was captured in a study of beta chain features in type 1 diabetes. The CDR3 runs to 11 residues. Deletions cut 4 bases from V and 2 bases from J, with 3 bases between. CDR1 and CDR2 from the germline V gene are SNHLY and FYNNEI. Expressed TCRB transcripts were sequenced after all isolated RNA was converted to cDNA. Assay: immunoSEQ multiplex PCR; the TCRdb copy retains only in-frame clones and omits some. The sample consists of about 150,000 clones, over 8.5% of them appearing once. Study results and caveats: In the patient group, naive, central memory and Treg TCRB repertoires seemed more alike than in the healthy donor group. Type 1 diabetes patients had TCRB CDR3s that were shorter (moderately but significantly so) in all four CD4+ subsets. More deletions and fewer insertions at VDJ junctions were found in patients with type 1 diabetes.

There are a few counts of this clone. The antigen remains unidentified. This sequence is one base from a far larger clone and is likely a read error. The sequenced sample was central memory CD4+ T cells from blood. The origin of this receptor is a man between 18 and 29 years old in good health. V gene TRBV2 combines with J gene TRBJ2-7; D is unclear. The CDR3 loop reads CASSGAYEQYF. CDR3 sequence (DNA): TGTGCCAGCAGTGGGGCCTACGAGCAGTACTTC.